This T cell receptor (beta chain) came from a study of cytomegalovirus exposure and HLA in healthy donors. For the study at large: Roughly 80 million unique TCRs from HLA-typed donors were held in an early data release. Membership in the Caucasian-associated ancestry cluster was found for around 81% of around 380 genotyped donors.

Of note for this clone: Antigen: not known.

V lost 4 bases and J lost 0; bases outside the gene matches: 4. CDR3 length equals 16 residues. Germline V gene lookup returns CDR1 ENHRY and CDR2 SYGVKD. General study findings and limits: In an earlier analysis, in several hundred donors, most V segments appeared productive either ~87% or ~30% of the time. About 180 TCR beta chains were listed as cytomegalovirus-associated.

Primers for the PCR totalled 60 Vbeta and 13 Jbeta. Generated by immunoSEQ multiplex PCR, the TCRdb table keeps only in-frame clones and is missing some. The sample consists of 100,000 or so clones, about 80% of them appearing once. The source of this sequence is a man aged 40-50 years in good health and CMV-seronegative. The chain couples TRBV10-3 to TRBJ2-2; 8 nucleotides agree with TRBD2. The sample consisted of PBMCs. The CDR3: CAISAGGGTNTGELFF. DNA for the CDR3: TGTGCCATCAGTGCCGGCGGGGGGACGAACACCGGGGAGCTGTTTTTT.